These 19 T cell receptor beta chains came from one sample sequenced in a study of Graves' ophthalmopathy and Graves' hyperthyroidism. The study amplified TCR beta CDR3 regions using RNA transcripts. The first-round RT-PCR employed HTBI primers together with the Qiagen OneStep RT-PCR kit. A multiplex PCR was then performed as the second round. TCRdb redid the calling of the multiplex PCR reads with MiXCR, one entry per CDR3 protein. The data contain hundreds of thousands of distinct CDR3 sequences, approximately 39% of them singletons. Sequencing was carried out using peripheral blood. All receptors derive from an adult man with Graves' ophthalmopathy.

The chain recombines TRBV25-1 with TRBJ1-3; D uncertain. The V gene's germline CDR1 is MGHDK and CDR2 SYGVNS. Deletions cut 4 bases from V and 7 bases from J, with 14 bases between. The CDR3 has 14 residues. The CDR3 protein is CASSVVGAGNTIYF. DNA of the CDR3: TGTGCCAGCAGTGTAGTAGGCGCGGGGAACACCATATATTTT.

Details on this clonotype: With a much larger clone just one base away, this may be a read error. CDR3 sequence (DNA): TGCGCCAGCAGCTTGGTTGCGGGGGGCCTCCAAGAGACCCAGCACTTC. Encoded protein: CASSLVAGGLQETQHF. The chain couples TRBV5-1 to TRBJ2-5, with 8 nucleotides matching TRBD2. The CDR3 length is 16 residues. Germline V CDR1 and CDR2: SGHRS, YFSETQ.

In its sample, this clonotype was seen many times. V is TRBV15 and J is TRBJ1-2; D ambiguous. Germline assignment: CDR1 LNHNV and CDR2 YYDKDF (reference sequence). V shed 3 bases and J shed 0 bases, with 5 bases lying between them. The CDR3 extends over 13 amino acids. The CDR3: CATSSNSNYGYTF. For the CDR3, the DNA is TGTGCCACCAGCAGCAATTCTAACTATGGCTACACCTTC.

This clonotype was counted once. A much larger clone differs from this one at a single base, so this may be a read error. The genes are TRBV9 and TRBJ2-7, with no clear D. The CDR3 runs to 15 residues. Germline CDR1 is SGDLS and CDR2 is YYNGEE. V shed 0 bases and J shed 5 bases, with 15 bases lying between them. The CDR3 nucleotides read TGTGCCAGCAGCGTAGCCCCCCAGAGATCCCACGAGCAGTACTTC. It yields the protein CASSVAPQRSHEQYF.

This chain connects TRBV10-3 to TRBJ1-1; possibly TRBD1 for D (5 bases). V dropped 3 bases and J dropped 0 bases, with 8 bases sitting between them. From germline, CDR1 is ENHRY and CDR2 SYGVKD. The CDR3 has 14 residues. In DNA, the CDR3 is TGTGCCATCAGTGATAAGGGGCTGAACACTGAAGCTTTCTTT. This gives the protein CAISDKGLNTEAFF.

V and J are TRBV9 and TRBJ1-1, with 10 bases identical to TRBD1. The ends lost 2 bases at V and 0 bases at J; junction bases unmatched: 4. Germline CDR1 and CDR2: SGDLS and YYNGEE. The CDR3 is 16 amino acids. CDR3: CASSVDRGSLNTEAFF. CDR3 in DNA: TGTGCCAGCAGCGTGGACAGGGGGTCCTTGAACACTGAAGCTTTCTTT. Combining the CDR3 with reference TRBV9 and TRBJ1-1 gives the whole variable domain DSGVTQTPKHLITATGQRVTLRCSPRSGDLSVYWYQQSLDQGLQFLIQYYNGEERAKGNILERFSAQQFPDLHSELNLSSLELGDSALYFCASSVDRGSLNTEAFFGQGTRLTVV.

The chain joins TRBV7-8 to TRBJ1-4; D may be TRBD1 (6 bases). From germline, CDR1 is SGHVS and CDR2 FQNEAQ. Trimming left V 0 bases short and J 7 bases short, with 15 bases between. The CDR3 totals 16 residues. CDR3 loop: CASSLAALGGAEKLFF. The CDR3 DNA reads TGTGCCAGCAGCTTAGCCGCGTTGGGGGGGGCTGAAAAACTGTTTTTT.

The CDR3 DNA reads as TGTGCCAGCAGCCAAGAGTCCCTGGCAGCGGGAGACTACGAGCAGTACTTC. Translated, it gives CASSQESLAAGDYEQYF. V gene TRBV25-1 combines with J gene TRBJ2-7; 8 positions match TRBD2. With 6 bases clipped from V and 3 bases from J, the junction kept 16 bases outside the gene matches. Germline V lookup: CDR1 MGHDK, CDR2 SYGVNS. The CDR3 contains 17 residues.

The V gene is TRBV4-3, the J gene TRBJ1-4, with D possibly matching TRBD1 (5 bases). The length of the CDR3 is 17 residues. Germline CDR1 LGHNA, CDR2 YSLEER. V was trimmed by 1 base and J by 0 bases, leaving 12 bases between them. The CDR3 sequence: CASSQVEEGATNEKLFF. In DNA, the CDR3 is TGCGCCAGCAGCCAAGTCGAGGAAGGGGCAACTAATGAAAAACTGTTTTTT.

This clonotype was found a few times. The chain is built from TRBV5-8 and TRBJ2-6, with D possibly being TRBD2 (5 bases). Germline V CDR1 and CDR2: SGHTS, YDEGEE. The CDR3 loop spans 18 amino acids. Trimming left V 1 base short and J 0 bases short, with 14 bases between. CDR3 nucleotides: TGTGCCAGCAGCTTGCCCGACTGGAGGACCTCTGGGGCCAACGTCCTGACTTTC. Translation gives CASSLPDWRTSGANVLTF.

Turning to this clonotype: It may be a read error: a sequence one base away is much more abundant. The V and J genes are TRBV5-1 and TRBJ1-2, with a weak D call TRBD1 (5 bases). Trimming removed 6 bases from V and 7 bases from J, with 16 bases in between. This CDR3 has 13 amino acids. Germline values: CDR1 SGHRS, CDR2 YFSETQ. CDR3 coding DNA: TGCGCCAGCAACATTGCGGGGGAGCGTGGCTACACCTTC. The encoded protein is CASNIAGERGYTF.

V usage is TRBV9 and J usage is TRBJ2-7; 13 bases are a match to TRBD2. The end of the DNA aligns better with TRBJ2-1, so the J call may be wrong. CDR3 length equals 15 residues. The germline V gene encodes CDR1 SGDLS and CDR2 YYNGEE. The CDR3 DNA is TGTGCCAGCAGCGGGACTAGCGGGGGCTACAATGAGCAGTTCTTC. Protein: CASSGTSGGYNEQFF.

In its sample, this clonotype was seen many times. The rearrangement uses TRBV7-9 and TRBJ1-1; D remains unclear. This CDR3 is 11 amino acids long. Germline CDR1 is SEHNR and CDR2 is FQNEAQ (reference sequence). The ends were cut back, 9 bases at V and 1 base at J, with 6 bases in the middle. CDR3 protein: CASAANTEAFF. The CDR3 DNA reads TGTGCCAGTGCAGCGAACACTGAAGCTTTCTTT.

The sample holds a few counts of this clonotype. The CDR3 reads CASSLDGEYEQYF. The CDR3 DNA reads as TGTGCCAGCAGCCTCGACGGGGAATACGAGCAGTACTTC. The rearrangement uses TRBV5-8 and TRBJ2-7, with D perhaps matching TRBD2 (5 bases). Germline assignment: CDR1 SGHTS and CDR2 YDEGEE. Trimming removed 4 bases at V and 4 bases at J, with 12 bases between. The CDR3 has 13 residues.

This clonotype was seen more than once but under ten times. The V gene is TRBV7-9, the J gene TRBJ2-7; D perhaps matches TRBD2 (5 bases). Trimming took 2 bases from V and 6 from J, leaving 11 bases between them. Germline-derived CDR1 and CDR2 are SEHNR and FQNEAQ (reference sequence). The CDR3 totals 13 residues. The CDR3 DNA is TGTGCCAGCAGCTTATCCGGGGTTGGCGAGCAGTACTTC. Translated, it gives CASSLSGVGEQYF.

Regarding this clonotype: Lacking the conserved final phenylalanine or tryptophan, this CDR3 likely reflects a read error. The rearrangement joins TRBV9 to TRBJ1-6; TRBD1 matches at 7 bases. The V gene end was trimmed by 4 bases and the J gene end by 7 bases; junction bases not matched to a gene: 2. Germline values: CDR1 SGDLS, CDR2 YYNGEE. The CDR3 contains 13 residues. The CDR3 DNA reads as TGTGCCAGCAGCCAGGGGGTCAATTCACCCCTCCACCTT. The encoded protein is CASSQGVNSPLHL.

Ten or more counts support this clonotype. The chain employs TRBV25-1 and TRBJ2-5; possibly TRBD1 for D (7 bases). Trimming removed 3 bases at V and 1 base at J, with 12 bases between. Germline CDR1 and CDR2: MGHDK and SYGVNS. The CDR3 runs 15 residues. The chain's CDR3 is CASSDRGTFQETQYF. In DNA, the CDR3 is TGTGCCAGCAGTGACAGGGGGACTTTCCAAGAGACCCAGTACTTC.

The CDR3 region is CATSSTGQGAEVKLFF. The CDR3 DNA reads as TGTGCCACCAGCTCAACAGGACAGGGGGCTGAGGTGAAACTGTTTTTT. The rearrangement links TRBV15 to TRBJ1-4, with TRBD1 identical over 11 bases. CDR1 is LNHNV, CDR2 YYDKDF, per germline (reference sequence). CDR3 length: 16 amino acids. Trimming at V came to 5 bases and at J to 11 bases, leaving 13 bases not matched to a gene. Based on the CDR3 plus reference TRBV15 and TRBJ1-4, the full variable domain is DAMVIQNPRYQVTQFGKPVTLSCSQTLNHNVMYWYQQKSSQAPKLLFHYYDKDFNNEADTPDNFQSRRPNTSFCFLDIRSPGLGDTAMYLCATSSTGQGAEVKLFFGSGTQLSVL.

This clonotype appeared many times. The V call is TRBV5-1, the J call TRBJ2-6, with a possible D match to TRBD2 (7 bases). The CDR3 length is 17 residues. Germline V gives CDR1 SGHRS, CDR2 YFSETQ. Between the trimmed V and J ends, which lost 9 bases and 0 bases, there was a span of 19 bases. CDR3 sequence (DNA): TGCGCCACCATGAGGGGGGGAGTCCTCTCTGGGGCCAACGTCCTGACTTTC. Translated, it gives CATMRGGVLSGANVLTF.